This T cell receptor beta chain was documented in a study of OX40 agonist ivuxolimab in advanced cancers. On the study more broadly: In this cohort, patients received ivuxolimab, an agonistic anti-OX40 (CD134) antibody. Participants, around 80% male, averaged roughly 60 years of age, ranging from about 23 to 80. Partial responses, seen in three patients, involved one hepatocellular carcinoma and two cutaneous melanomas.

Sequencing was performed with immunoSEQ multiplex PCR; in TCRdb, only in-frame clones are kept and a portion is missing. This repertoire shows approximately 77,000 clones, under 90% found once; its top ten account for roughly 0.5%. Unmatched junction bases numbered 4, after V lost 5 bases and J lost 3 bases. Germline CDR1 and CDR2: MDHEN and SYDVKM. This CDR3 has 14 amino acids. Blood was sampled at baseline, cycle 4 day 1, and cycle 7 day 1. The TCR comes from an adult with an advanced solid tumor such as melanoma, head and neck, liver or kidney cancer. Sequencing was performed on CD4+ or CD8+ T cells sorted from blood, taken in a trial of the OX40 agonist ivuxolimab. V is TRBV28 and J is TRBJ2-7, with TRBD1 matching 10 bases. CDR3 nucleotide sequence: TGTGCCAGCAGTCCAGGACAGGGGGTCTACGAGCAGTACTTC. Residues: CASSPGQGVYEQYF.